The 16 T cell receptor beta chains given below trace back to one sample, sequenced in a study of siplizumab effects on memory and regulatory T cells (dated by TCRdb to the late 2010s). Library preparation was by the immunoSEQ multiplex PCR assay. The source is immuneACCESS, and TCRdb retained only in-frame sequences with V and J called. Part of the clones is not carried over; for the studies checked, unresolved V genes explain less than half of this, and the remainder is unexplained. Here the sample has 70,000 or so clones; around 90% occur a single time. About 1.5% of the sample comes from the top ten. The sequenced material came from Tregs sorted from blood. These receptors were obtained from a human donor in good health.

The chain couples TRBV9 to TRBJ2-2; no reliable D call. Trimming removed 0 bases at V and 6 bases at J, with 15 bases between. The CDR3 sequence is 16 residues long. The germline gives CDR1 SGDLS, CDR2 YYNGEE. The CDR3 protein is CASSVEAGRSPGELFF. In DNA, the CDR3 is TGTGCCAGCAGCGTAGAGGCCGGTAGATCCCCCGGGGAGCTGTTTTTT.

This clone was counted at least ten times. In nucleotides, the CDR3 is TGCGCCAGCAGCTTGACAAACTATGGCTACACCTTC. It is translated as CASSLTNYGYTF. This chain joins TRBV5-1 and TRBJ1-2; D gene unclear. Germline loops: CDR1 SGHRS, CDR2 YFSETQ. The CDR3 is made up of 12 amino acids. V dropped 1 base and J dropped 2 bases, with 3 bases sitting between them.

The chain combines TRBV5-1 with TRBJ1-1; D is ambiguous. This CDR3 has 15 amino acids. Germline V gene lookup returns CDR1 SGHRS and CDR2 YFSETQ. The V end was cut by 3 bases, the J end by 2 bases, with 14 bases between. CDR3 sequence: CASSSDRVHNTEAFF. CDR3 DNA sequence: TGCGCCAGCAGCTCGGACCGGGTGCACAACACTGAAGCTTTCTTT.

The DNA for the CDR3 is TGTGCCAGCAGCTTATCTGGGGGGGGCACTGAAGCTTTCTTT. Protein sequence: CASSLSGGGTEAFF. The chain couples TRBV11-3 to TRBJ1-1; perhaps TRBD1 as D (5 bases). The CDR3 spans 14 residues. Germline V CDR1 and CDR2: SGHNT, YENEEA. Between the trimmed V and J ends, which lost 2 bases and 4 bases, there was a span of 11 bases.

The V call is TRBV7-8, the J call TRBJ2-7; 16 bases align to TRBD2. The CDR3 has 20 amino acids. Germline CDR1 SGHVS, CDR2 FQNEAQ. V gave up 5 bases and J gave up 0 bases; unmatched junction bases: 13. The CDR3 reads CASSPSGTSGRVSLSYEQYF. The CDR3 bases are TGTGCCAGCAGCCCTTCGGGGACTAGCGGGAGGGTGTCCCTCTCCTACGAGCAGTACTTC.

The chain recombines TRBV19 with TRBJ1-5, with no clear D. There are 15 residues in the CDR3. Trimming took off 6 bases at V and 5 bases at J, with 17 bases between the two ends. Per germline, CDR1 LNHDA and CDR2 SQIVND (reference sequence). CDR3 in DNA: TGTGCCAGTAGCCGGCTAGGCTGGGATGATCAGCCCCAGCATTTT. As protein: CASSRLGWDDQPQHF.

The chain is built from TRBV7-8 and TRBJ1-2; possible D gene TRBD1, 5 bases. The CDR3 spans 14 residues. Trimming shortened V by 4 bases and J by 4 bases, and 13 bases separated the two germline ends. Looked up from germline, CDR1 is SGHVS and CDR2 is FQNEAQ. Written as DNA, the CDR3 is TGTGCCAGCAGCTCGAGGAGGGGCGGCTATGGCTACACCTTC. This codes for CASSSRRGGYGYTF.

V usage is TRBV6-6 and J usage is TRBJ2-2; 9 nucleotides match TRBD2. CDR1 and CDR2 (germline): MNHNY, SVGAGI (reference sequence). The CDR3 loop spans 16 amino acids. J was trimmed by 7 bases and V by 4 bases; bases with no gene match: 10. In DNA form, the CDR3 reads TGTGCCAGCAGTTGGAATAGCGGGAGAAGTGGCGGGGAGCTGTTTTTT. It encodes CASSWNSGRSGGELFF.

The rearrangement uses TRBV7-2 and TRBJ2-7; TRBD2 agrees at 14 bases. V dropped 5 bases and J dropped 2; count of bases not matched to a gene: 8. The CDR3 has 17 residues. Germline lookup yields CDR1 SGHTA and CDR2 FQGNSA. The CDR3 sequence is CASSTAGTSGGPYEQYF. CDR3 nucleotide sequence: TGTGCCAGCAGCACAGCCGGGACTAGCGGGGGCCCCTACGAGCAGTACTTC.

This rearrangement joins TRBV5-6 to TRBJ1-3; D unresolved. This CDR3 comprises 17 residues. Germline CDR1 SGHDT, CDR2 YYEEEE. Trimming took off 0 bases at V and 1 base at J, with 14 bases between the two ends. CDR3 sequence reads: CASSLGSAWSSGNTIYF. As DNA, the CDR3 is TGTGCCAGCAGCTTGGGGTCGGCGTGGAGTTCTGGAAACACCATATATTTT. Full variable domain (remainder filled in from reference TRBV5-6 and TRBJ1-3): DAGVTQSPTHLIKTRGQQVTLRCSPKSGHDTVSWYQQALGQGPQFIFQYYEEEERQRGNFPDRFSGHQFPNYSSELNVNALLLGDSALYLCASSLGSAWSSGNTIYFGEGSWLTVV.

Comments on this clone: A read error may be the cause here, since a much bigger clone is one base away. Other DNA sequences in the sample encode the same CDR3. V usage is TRBV19 and J usage is TRBJ2-2, with D perhaps matching TRBD1 (6 bases). This CDR3 comprises 14 residues. Germline V gene sequence: CDR1 LNHDA, CDR2 SQIVND (reference sequence). The CDR3 loop reads CASTSQGNTGELFF. In DNA, the CDR3 is TGTGCCAGTACCTCGCAGGGGAACACCGGGGAACTGTTTTTT.

The chain uses TRBV28 and TRBJ2-7; 12 bases agree with TRBD2. The CDR3 runs to 16 residues. V lost 4 bases to trimming and J lost 4 bases; unmatched junction nucleotides: 8. Looked up from germline, CDR1 is MDHEN and CDR2 is SYDVKM. The CDR3 bases are TGTGCCAGCAGTTCCCCAAGACTAGCGGGAGCTTACGAGCAGTACTTC. This translates into CASSSPRLAGAYEQYF.

The chain recombines TRBV7-8 with TRBJ2-3; a weak D match, TRBD1 (8 bases). Germline V gives CDR1 SGHVS, CDR2 FQNEAQ. CDR3 size: 15 residues. V shed 11 bases and J shed 4 bases, with 22 bases lying between them. Here the CDR3 DNA reads TGTGCCTCAGCCCTAGCGGAACAGGGGGCAGATACGCAGTATTTT. Amino acids: CASALAEQGADTQYF.

The CDR3 is CAIGRVEAFF. CDR3 coding DNA: TGTGCAATAGGACGGGTTGAAGCTTTCTTT. The chain carries TRBV6-1 and TRBJ1-1, with D uncertain. This CDR3 region has 10 residues. The germline V gene encodes CDR1 MNHNS and CDR2 SASEGT.

As for this clone: An end of the junction does not agree with germline; a read error may underlie this. The chain employs TRBV11-2 and TRBJ2-5; unclear D gene. CDR3 size: 11 residues. Germline values: CDR1 SGHAT, CDR2 FQNNGV. CDR3 coding DNA: TGTGCCAGCAGCTTAGGGGCCCGGTTTCACTTC. This gives the protein CASSLGARFHF.

The chain links TRBV9 to TRBJ1-1; D gene ambiguous. The CDR3 totals 13 residues. Germline V lookup: CDR1 SGDLS, CDR2 YYNGEE. The V and J ends lost 0 bases and 4 bases respectively, with 7 bases between them. The CDR3 nucleotides are TGTGCCAGCAGCGTAGGGGAATCCACTGAAGCTTTCTTT. This codes for CASSVGESTEAFF.